This T cell receptor beta chain was profiled in a study of blood T cell repertoires in COVID-19. Study background: Donors in the United States, Italy and Spain gave samples during acute or convalescent COVID-19. From T cells, B-cell-depleted T cells, or PBMCs came the material, which was cDNA or gDNA.

Original analysis: For nucleated cells, counts were estimated from reference gene primer amplification. Only in-frame clones appear in the TCRdb table, and some are missing; sequencing was by immunoSEQ multiplex PCR. For V, J and clone size, that table is used; D and trimming come from the DNA. This sample has about 670,000 clones, with 85% to 90% found just once. This CDR3 spans 16 amino acids. Germline V gives CDR1 MDHEN, CDR2 SYDVKM. Trimming took 6 bases from V and 5 from J; bases not matched to a gene: 11. This sequence joins TRBV28 and TRBJ1-4, with 8 nucleotides matching TRBD1. Sequences were obtained from peripheral blood. This TCR was recovered from a woman aged 18-29 years with acute or convalescent COVID-19. The CDR3, as DNA: TGTGCCAGCAGAGACAGGGGCCCTAGGGAAAATGAAAAACTGTTTTTT. This translates into CASRDRGPRENEKLFF.